What follows are 29 T cell receptor beta chains derived from one specimen sequenced in a study of T cell clusters in autoimmune cytopenias. TRB was amplified from roughly 250 ng of peripheral blood genomic DNA per sample. TRB was amplified by touch-down multiplex PCR, primer pools A and B combined. TCRdb reprocessed the multiplex PCR reads; each CDR3 protein has one entry and no DNA is given. The table lists roughly 2,700 distinct CDR3 sequences, with roughly 26% in the top ten. Sequenced material: peripheral blood. These receptors came from a human donor with an autoimmune cytopenia or autoimmune hepatitis (not recorded which).

The J gene is TRBJ2-1, the V gene TRBV19; TCRdb picks TRBD2, but there is no DNA to check that call. This CDR3 comprises 19 residues. Germline CDR1 reads LNHDA; CDR2 reads SQIVND (reference sequence). The CDR3 is CASSTGTSGSLGTHNEQFF.

This clonotype is labeled medium-sized based on frequency. This sequence joins TRBV15 and TRBJ2-5; TCRdb lists TRBD2, though no DNA is available to test this call. Germline V CDR1 and CDR2: LNHNV, YYDKDF (reference sequence). CDR3 length equals 14 residues. The CDR3 loop reads CATSRRAGQETQYF.

Judged by frequency, this clonotype is large (0.1 to 1%). The CDR3: CASSPGTDTQYF. The V gene is TRBV18, the J gene TRBJ2-3. This CDR3 is built from 12 residues. The germline gives CDR1 KGHSH, CDR2 LQKENI.

In terms of frequency, this clonotype is medium-sized. The rearrangement uses TRBV5-1 and TRBJ2-3; the D gene TCRdb calls, TRBD1, cannot be checked with no DNA. This CDR3 is built from 14 residues. In germline, CDR1 is SGHRS, CDR2 YFSETQ. This chain's CDR3 is CASSPDPGTDTQYF.

By frequency, this clonotype is medium-sized. V usage is TRBV27 and J usage is TRBJ2-7. Germline V gene data show CDR1 as MNHEY and CDR2 as SMNVEV (reference sequence). The CDR3 sequence is 13 residues long. The CDR3 here is CASSLRTTYEQYF.

Measured by frequency, this clonotype is medium-sized (0.01 to 0.1%). V gene TRBV30 combines with J gene TRBJ2-1; TCRdb designates TRBD2, a call that cannot be tested without DNA. This CDR3 is 16 amino acids long. Germline values: CDR1 GTSNPN, CDR2 SVGIG (reference sequence). The CDR3 loop reads CAWSVGQLAAHNEQFF.

This clonotype is medium-sized by frequency. The chain combines TRBV5-4 with TRBJ2-5. Germline CDR1 reads SGHNT; CDR2 reads YYREEE (reference sequence). The CDR3 is 12 amino acids. The chain's CDR3 is CASSRIQDTQYF.

This clonotype registers medium-sized by frequency. The chain couples TRBV27 to TRBJ2-7; the D call of TRBD1 rests on TCRdb alone, since no DNA is present to check it. The germline gives CDR1 MNHEY, CDR2 SMNVEV (reference sequence). CDR3 length equals 14 residues. The CDR3 here is CASSPQQGIREQYF.

This chain's CDR3 is CASSFPGSASYEQYF. V usage is TRBV7-2 and J usage is TRBJ2-7; TCRdb selects TRBD1, and the lack of DNA leaves this call unchecked. Germline V CDR1 and CDR2: SGHTA, FQGNSA. This CDR3 is 15 amino acids long.

Its frequency marks this clonotype as medium-sized. The chain recombines TRBV5-6 with TRBJ1-2; the D call from TCRdb, TRBD1, cannot be confirmed without DNA. Looked up from germline, CDR1 is SGHDT and CDR2 is YYEEEE. There are 15 residues in the CDR3. The CDR3 sequence is CASTLLQGSTYGYTF.

This clonotype shows up as medium-sized by frequency. V is TRBV6-1 and J is TRBJ2-7; the TCRdb D gene call, TRBD2, has no DNA to confirm it. Germline CDR1 and CDR2: MNHNS and SASEGT. The CDR3 spans 16 residues. CDR3 loop: CASRVKLAGGPNEQYF.

CDR3 amino acids: CAGGGTSGYNEQFF. This chain joins TRBV27 and TRBJ2-1; TCRdb gives TRBD2 as the D gene, but with no DNA this cannot be confirmed. CDR3 length: 14 residues. Germline V gives CDR1 MNHEY, CDR2 SMNVEV (reference sequence).

By frequency, this clonotype registers medium-sized. V and J are TRBV12-3 or TRBV12-4 and TRBJ2-2; there is no DNA to check the TCRdb D call of TRBD2. The CDR3 length is 17 residues. This CDR3 is CASRIRGLAGYAGELFF.

This clonotype counts as medium-sized by frequency. The chain recombines TRBV5-4 with TRBJ2-7; TCRdb's assignment of TRBD2 cannot be checked, as there is no DNA. Germline CDR1 reads SGHNT; CDR2 reads YYREEE (reference sequence). The CDR3 has 15 residues. Here the CDR3 reads CASSLIAGVWGEQYF.

The V call is TRBV25-1, the J call TRBJ2-7; the D gene TCRdb calls, TRBD1, cannot be checked with no DNA. The germline V gene encodes CDR1 MGHDK and CDR2 SYGVNS. CDR3 length equals 16 residues. CDR3 amino acids: CASSHREVDRADEQYF.

The chain joins TRBV7-4 to TRBJ1-3. Germline loops: CDR1 SGHVT, CDR2 SQSDAQ. CDR3 size: 15 residues. The CDR3 spells CASSLVRAEGNTIYF.

In terms of frequency, this clonotype is medium-sized. The chain joins TRBV19 to TRBJ2-1; TCRdb's assignment of TRBD1 cannot be checked, as there is no DNA. This CDR3 spans 15 amino acids. Germline lookup yields CDR1 LNHDA and CDR2 SQIVND (reference sequence). CDR3 loop: CASSSGQGFHNEQFF.

In terms of frequency, this clonotype is medium-sized (0.01 to 0.1%). J is TRBJ2-2 and V is TRBV18; TCRdb designates TRBD1, a call that cannot be tested without DNA. The CDR3 consists of 15 residues. Germline V gives CDR1 KGHSH, CDR2 LQKENI. The CDR3 here is CASSPRTGGSGELFF.

This clonotype counts as medium-sized by frequency. The rearrangement joins TRBV10-3 to TRBJ2-1; absent DNA, TCRdb's TRBD2 call cannot be checked. Germline CDR1 and CDR2: ENHRY and SYGVKD. The CDR3 sequence is 16 residues long. This CDR3 reads CAIRGTSGASYNEQFF.

Its frequency marks this clonotype as medium-sized (0.01 to 0.1%). The V call is TRBV5-6, the J call TRBJ1-5. CDR1 and CDR2 from the germline V gene are SGHDT and YYEEEE. The CDR3 has 14 residues. The CDR3 spells CASSLDRVNQPQHF.

The chain joins TRBV20-1 to TRBJ1-2; the TCRdb D gene call, TRBD1, has no DNA to confirm it. Germline V gives CDR1 DFQATT, CDR2 SNEGSKA (reference sequence). The CDR3 extends over 14 amino acids. CDR3 amino acids: CSAPAEGAGYGYTF.

V usage is TRBV15 and J usage is TRBJ2-7; without DNA, the TCRdb call of TRBD1 cannot be checked. Germline V gene data show CDR1 as LNHNV and CDR2 as YYDKDF (reference sequence). The CDR3 has 15 residues. CDR3 region: CATSREGRGLGEQYF.

This clonotype is medium-sized (0.01 to 0.1%) by frequency. The CDR3 region is CASSLRQGGNTEAFF. V is TRBV19 and J is TRBJ1-1; lacking DNA, the TRBD1 call made by TCRdb goes unchecked. The CDR3 loop spans 15 amino acids. Germline assignment: CDR1 LNHDA and CDR2 SQIVND (reference sequence). The variable domain in full, completed from reference TRBV19 and TRBJ1-1, reads DGGITQSPKYLFRKEGQNVTLSCEQNLNHDAMYWYRQDPGQGLRLIYYSQIVNDFQKGDIAEGYSVSREKKESFPLTVTSAQKNPTAFYLCASSLRQGGNTEAFFGQGTRLTVV.

This clonotype is called medium-sized (0.01 to 0.1%) based on its frequency. V usage is TRBV5-1 and J usage is TRBJ2-5; with no DNA, the TCRdb D assignment of TRBD1 cannot be verified. Germline CDR1 reads SGHRS; CDR2 reads YFSETQ. The CDR3 consists of 15 residues. The CDR3 here is CASSLTGTLGETQYF.

Measured by frequency, this clonotype is medium-sized. The chain is built from TRBV4-3 and TRBJ2-1. Looked up from germline, CDR1 is LGHNA and CDR2 is YSLEER. The CDR3 sequence is 15 residues long. CDR3 sequence reads: CASSQDPRPYNEQFF.

V and J are TRBV9 and TRBJ2-3. CDR3 length: 12 amino acids. Germline loops: CDR1 SGDLS, CDR2 YYNGEE. The CDR3 loop is CASSVDEDTQYF.

This clonotype ranks as medium-sized (0.01 to 0.1%) in terms of frequency. V is TRBV6-1 and J is TRBJ2-7; there is no DNA to check the TCRdb D call of TRBD1. The CDR3 covers 14 residues. The V gene's germline CDR1 is MNHNS and CDR2 SASEGT. CDR3 sequence: CASSVQGYMTEQYF.

In terms of frequency, this clonotype is medium-sized. The chain recombines TRBV20-1 with TRBJ1-2; TCRdb picks TRBD1, but there is no DNA to check that call. Per the germline V gene, CDR1 is DFQATT and CDR2 is SNEGSKA (reference sequence). The CDR3 is made up of 14 amino acids. CDR3: CSAKRIGQDTGYTF.

This clonotype counts as medium-sized (0.01 to 0.1%) by frequency. V and J are TRBV6-5 and TRBJ1-5; TCRdb proposes TRBD1, but this gene call is untestable without DNA. CDR3 size: 14 residues. Germline CDR1 reads MNHEY; CDR2 reads SVGAGI. The CDR3 spells CASRDTGGEQPQHF.